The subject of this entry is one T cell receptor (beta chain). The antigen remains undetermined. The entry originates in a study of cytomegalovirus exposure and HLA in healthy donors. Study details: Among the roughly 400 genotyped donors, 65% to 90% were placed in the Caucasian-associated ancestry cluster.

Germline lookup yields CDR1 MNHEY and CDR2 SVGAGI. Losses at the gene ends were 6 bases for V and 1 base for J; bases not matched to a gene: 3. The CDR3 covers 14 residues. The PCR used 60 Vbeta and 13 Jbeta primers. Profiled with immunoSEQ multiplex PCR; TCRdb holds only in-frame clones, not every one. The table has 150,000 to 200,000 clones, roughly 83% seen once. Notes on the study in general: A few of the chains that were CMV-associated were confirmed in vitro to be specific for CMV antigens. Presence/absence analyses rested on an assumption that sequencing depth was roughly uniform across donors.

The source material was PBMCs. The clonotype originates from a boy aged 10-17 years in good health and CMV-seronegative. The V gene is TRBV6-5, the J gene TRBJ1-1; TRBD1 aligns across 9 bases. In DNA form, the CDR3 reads TGTGCCAGCAGACGACAGGGGGGGAACACTGAAGCTTTCTTT. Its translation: CASRRQGGNTEAFF.